What follows are 18 T cell receptor beta chains derived from one specimen sequenced in a study of OX40 agonist ivuxolimab in advanced cancers. Produced via immunoSEQ multiplex PCR; TCRdb's table is partial and in-frame only. The sample consists of about 44,000 clones, roughly 94% of them appearing once. The sample consisted of CD4+ or CD8+ T cells sorted from blood, taken in a trial of the OX40 agonist ivuxolimab. Receptor source: an adult with an advanced solid tumor such as melanoma, head and neck, liver or kidney cancer.

CDR3 in amino acids: CASTQLETGGRDEQFF. The CDR3 DNA reads as TGCGCCAGCACCCAGCTCGAAACAGGGGGCAGGGATGAGCAGTTCTTC. This chain connects TRBV5-1 to TRBJ2-1; 9 bases are shared with TRBD1. The CDR3 has 16 residues. Germline CDR1 and CDR2: SGHRS and YFSETQ. V shed 6 bases, J shed 8 bases, and the junction held 15 bases outside the gene matches. The whole variable domain, remainder taken from reference TRBV5-1 and TRBJ2-1, is KAGVTQTPRYLIKTRGQQVTLSCSPISGHRSVSWYQQTPGQGLQFLFEYFSETQRNKGNFPGRFSGRQFSNSRSEMNVSTLELGDSALYLCASTQLETGGRDEQFFGPGTRLTVL.

A single count supports this clone. The gene calls are TRBV5-6 and TRBJ2-3; tentative D call: TRBD2 (5 bases). The germline V gene encodes CDR1 SGHDT and CDR2 YYEEEE. The CDR3 has 15 amino acids. The V gene lost 8 bases and the J gene lost 2 bases, with 18 bases spanning the gap. The CDR3 here is CASSEGVGSTDTQYF. The CDR3 coding sequence is TGTGCCAGTAGCGAGGGAGTTGGATCCACAGATACGCAGTATTTT.

This chain joins TRBV28 and TRBJ2-7; D unclear. V was trimmed by 1 base and J by 2 bases, leaving 6 bases between them. CDR3 length: 13 amino acids. Per the germline V gene, CDR1 is MDHEN and CDR2 is SYDVKM. CDR3 bases: TGTGCCAGCAGTTTATTTCCAACCTACGAGCAGTACTTC. Protein sequence: CASSLFPTYEQYF.

This chain joins TRBV27 and TRBJ1-2; D is unresolved. Looked up from germline, CDR1 is MNHEY and CDR2 is SMNVEV (reference sequence). The ends were cut back, 2 bases at V and 3 bases at J, with 7 bases in the middle. The CDR3 covers 13 residues. The CDR3 spells CASSLTADYGYTF. In DNA form, the CDR3 reads TGTGCCAGCAGTTTAACGGCAGACTATGGCTACACCTTC.

J is TRBJ2-7 and V is TRBV9; D may be TRBD2 (7 bases). Trimming removed 1 base at V and 3 bases at J, with 14 bases between. From germline, CDR1 is SGDLS and CDR2 YYNGEE. This CDR3 spans 15 amino acids. CDR3: CASSVFGGAGYEQYF. Written as DNA, the CDR3 is TGTGCCAGCAGCGTATTTGGGGGGGCGGGCTACGAGCAGTACTTC.

This chain uses TRBV5-4 with TRBJ2-2; 13 bases fit TRBD2. The ends lost 3 bases at V and 7 bases at J; junction bases unmatched: 6. CDR1 and CDR2 (germline): SGHNT, YYREEE (reference sequence). The CDR3 loop spans 16 amino acids. CDR3 protein: CASSYGTSGIYGELFF. The CDR3 nucleotides are TGTGCCAGCAGCTACGGGACTAGCGGGATATACGGGGAGCTGTTTTTT.

The chain employs TRBV4-1 and TRBJ2-7; D tentatively reads TRBD1 or TRBD2 (5 bases each). This CDR3 region has 16 residues. Between the trimmed V and J ends, which lost 1 base and 6 bases, there was a span of 19 bases. Germline V gene sequence: CDR1 MGHRA, CDR2 YSYEKL. The CDR3 reads CASSQAGTSLIGEQYF. CDR3 bases: TGCGCCAGCAGCCAAGCAGGGACCTCCCTTATAGGCGAGCAGTACTTC.

The V gene is TRBV28, the J gene TRBJ2-7, with TRBD2 identical over 10 bases. CDR3 length: 17 amino acids. Germline CDR1 and CDR2: MDHEN and SYDVKM. V shed 1 base, J shed 4 bases, and the junction held 10 bases outside the gene matches. In nucleotides, the CDR3 is TGTGCCAGCAGTTTATCTTGGAGCGGGAGGGCCTCTTACGAGCAGTACTTC. Its translation: CASSLSWSGRASYEQYF.

J is TRBJ1-2 and V is TRBV7-2; D is unresolved. The ends were cut back, 1 base at V and 6 bases at J, with 6 bases in the middle. The CDR3 sequence is 12 residues long. CDR1 is SGHTA and CDR2 is FQGNSA in the germline V gene. DNA of the CDR3: TGTGCCAGCAGCTTAGGGCTAAATGGCTACACCTTC. It translates to CASSLGLNGYTF.

The chain joins TRBV5-5 to TRBJ2-7; 9 bases agree with TRBD1. This CDR3 comprises 15 residues. Germline values: CDR1 SGHKS, CDR2 YYEKEE (reference sequence). Trimming removed 0 bases from V and 5 bases from J; junction bases left unmatched: 6. Written as DNA, the CDR3 is TGTGCCAGCAGCTTGGAGGGGACAGGGTACCACGAGCAGTACTTC. Protein sequence: CASSLEGTGYHEQYF.

The rearrangement uses TRBV7-9 and TRBJ2-7; unclear D gene. Germline CDR1 SEHNR, CDR2 FQNEAQ (reference sequence). V gave up 5 bases and J gave up 3 bases, with 8 bases separating them. CDR3 length: 12 residues. As DNA, the CDR3 is TGTGCCAGCAGCCACTCTAGCTACGAGCAGTACTTC. This sequence encodes CASSHSSYEQYF.

The chain links TRBV9 to TRBJ1-1; TRBD1 aligns across 7 bases. Germline CDR1 is SGDLS and CDR2 is YYNGEE. CDR3 length: 13 residues. V lost 4 bases and J lost 4; bases outside the gene matches: 4. The CDR3 region is CASSPTGSTEAFF. As DNA, the CDR3 is TGTGCCAGCAGCCCGACAGGGAGCACTGAAGCTTTCTTT.

This chain links TRBV19 with TRBJ2-7, with a tentative D call TRBD2 (5 bases). V gave up 1 base and J gave up 2 bases, with 12 bases separating them. CDR3 length equals 15 residues. Germline V gene data show CDR1 as LNHDA and CDR2 as SQIVND (reference sequence). The CDR3 reads CASSIAGGTTYEQYF. Written as DNA, the CDR3 is TGTGCCAGTAGTATAGCCGGAGGCACGACCTACGAGCAGTACTTC.

This sequence joins TRBV30 and TRBJ2-5; D is unclear. Deletions cut 2 bases from V and 2 bases from J, with 6 bases between. Germline V gene sequence: CDR1 GTSNPN, CDR2 SVGIG (reference sequence). This CDR3 spans 12 amino acids. CDR3 in DNA: TGTGCCTGGAGTTACCATCAAGAGACCCAGTACTTC. Translating it yields CAWSYHQETQYF.

The chain has TRBV6-5 and TRBJ2-7, with D uncertain. The CDR3 has 12 residues. Germline V lookup: CDR1 MNHEY, CDR2 SVGAGI. V was pared by 2 bases and J by 6 bases, with 8 bases between. This CDR3 reads CASSYGPREQYF. CDR3 DNA sequence: TGTGCCAGCAGTTACGGTCCACGCGAGCAGTACTTC.

The chain links TRBV13 to TRBJ2-3; possible D gene TRBD1, 6 bases. V was trimmed by 7 bases and J by 1 base, leaving 6 bases between them. The CDR3 sequence is 12 residues long. Germline lookup yields CDR1 PRHDT and CDR2 FYEKMQ (reference sequence). Here the CDR3 reads CASTGGTDTQYF. DNA for the CDR3: TGTGCCAGCACAGGGGGCACAGATACGCAGTATTTT.

V gene TRBV28 combines with J gene TRBJ1-2; D ambiguous. V was pared by 2 bases and J by 0 bases, with 4 bases between. This CDR3 contains 13 residues. Germline CDR1 and CDR2: MDHEN and SYDVKM. The chain's CDR3 is CASSLSANYGYTF. CDR3 nucleotides: TGTGCCAGCAGTTTAAGTGCTAACTATGGCTACACCTTC.

The V and J genes are TRBV7-2 and TRBJ2-3, with 11 bases that match TRBD2. Germline CDR1 is SGHTA and CDR2 is FQGNSA. V lost 2 bases and J lost 4; bases outside the gene matches: 11. This CDR3 contains 18 residues. CDR3 nucleotides: TGTGCCAGCAGCTTATATAGCGGGAGGGCCACGGGGTCAGATACGCAGTATTTT. This codes for CASSLYSGRATGSDTQYF.